What follows is one T cell receptor beta chain and its context. V lost 6 bases and J 2 bases, leaving 14 bases between the germline ends. Germline CDR1 and CDR2: MNHEY and SVGAGI. CDR3 size: 15 residues. This sample is part of a study of blood T cell repertoires in COVID-19. Study as a whole: PBMCs, B-cell-depleted T cells, or T cells were the source of the cDNA or gDNA that made up the material.

Here immunoSEQ multiplex PCR was the method, and the copy in TCRdb shows in-frame clones only, minus some. The data hold tens of thousands of clones, with 90% observed a single time. This TCR was sampled from a human donor in a cohort sampled during active COVID-19. This chain links TRBV6-5 with TRBJ2-1; D is uncertain. Sequenced material: peripheral blood. CDR3 sequence: CASSSTEVTYNEQFF. Here the CDR3 DNA reads TGTGCCAGCAGCTCCACAGAAGTTACCTACAATGAGCAGTTCTTC.